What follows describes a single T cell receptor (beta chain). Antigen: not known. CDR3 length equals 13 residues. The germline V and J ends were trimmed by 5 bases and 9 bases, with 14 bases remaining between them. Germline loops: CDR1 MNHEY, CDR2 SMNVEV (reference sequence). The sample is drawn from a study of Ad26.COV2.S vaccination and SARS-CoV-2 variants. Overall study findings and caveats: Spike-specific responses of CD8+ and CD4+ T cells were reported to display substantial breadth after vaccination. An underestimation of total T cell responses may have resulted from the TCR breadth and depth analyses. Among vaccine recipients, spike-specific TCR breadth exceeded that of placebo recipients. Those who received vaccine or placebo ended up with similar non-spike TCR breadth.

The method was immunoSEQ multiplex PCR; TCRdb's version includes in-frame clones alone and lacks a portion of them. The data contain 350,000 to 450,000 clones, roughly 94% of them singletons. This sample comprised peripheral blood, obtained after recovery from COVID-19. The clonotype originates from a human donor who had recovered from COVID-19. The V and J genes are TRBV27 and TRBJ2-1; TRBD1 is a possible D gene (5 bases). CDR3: CASSIGTGTEQFF. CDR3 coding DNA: TGTGCCAGCAGTATAGGTACAGGAACTGAGCAGTTCTTC.